The 22 T cell receptor beta chains below all came from one sample that was sequenced in a study of blood T cell repertoires in COVID-19 (dated by TCRdb to about 2020). The library was built by means of the immunoSEQ multiplex PCR assay. The table was pulled from immuneACCESS by TCRdb, which kept in-frame rearrangements only. Such tables lose some clones; where checked, under half of the loss comes from unresolved V genes, and the rest has no known cause. The sample includes around 100,000 clones, with over 75% observed a single time. The ten most abundant clones make up roughly 6% of the sample. Sequencing used peripheral blood. These receptors were obtained from a human donor in a cohort sampled during active COVID-19.

The CDR3 sequence: CASSGRTDTQYF. CDR3 DNA: TGCGCCAGCAGCGGGAGGACAGATACGCAGTATTTT. The chain has TRBV10-1 and TRBJ2-3; 7 bases fit TRBD2. Germline CDR1 and CDR2: WNHNN and SYGVQD (reference sequence). The ends lost 6 bases at V and 3 bases at J; junction bases unmatched: 0. The CDR3 runs 12 residues.

The chain couples TRBV7-3 to TRBJ2-1; 11 bases align to TRBD2. This CDR3 contains 16 residues. V was pared by 2 bases and J by 4 bases, with 4 bases of the junction left unmatched. The germline V gene has CDR1 SGHTA and CDR2 FQGTGA. The CDR3 here is CASSLAGTSGYNEQFF. CDR3 DNA: TGTGCCAGCAGCTTAGCCGGGACTAGCGGATACAATGAGCAGTTCTTC.

The CDR3: CASSRQQNTEAFF. CDR3 nucleotide sequence: TGTGCCAGCAGCCGCCAACAGAACACTGAAGCTTTCTTT. This chain connects TRBV7-9 to TRBJ1-1; no reliable D call. The CDR3 runs to 13 residues. The V gene lost 5 bases and the J gene lost 1 base, with 8 bases spanning the gap. Looked up from germline, CDR1 is SEHNR and CDR2 is FQNEAQ (reference sequence).

This sequence joins TRBV11-3 and TRBJ2-2; 8 nucleotides agree with TRBD2. After removal of 5 bases from V and 3 bases from J, the junction contained 5 bases not matched to a gene. Germline assignment: CDR1 SGHNT and CDR2 YENEEA. The CDR3 is 15 amino acids. The CDR3 DNA reads TGTGCCAGCAGCCCGGGGGGGCTAGACACCGGGGAGCTGTTTTTT. This gives the protein CASSPGGLDTGELFF.

The V gene is TRBV28, the J gene TRBJ2-7; D might be TRBD1 (6 bases). V was cut by 3 bases and J by 2 bases, with 23 bases left in between. The CDR3 extends over 18 amino acids. Germline V gene data show CDR1 as MDHEN and CDR2 as SYDVKM. Here the CDR3 reads CASSLRRTQQGRAYEQYF. The DNA of the CDR3 is TGTGCCAGCAGTTTGAGGCGGACACAACAGGGCAGGGCCTACGAGCAGTACTTC.

This clone was observed once. This rearrangement joins TRBV28 to TRBJ2-7; TRBD2 agrees at 8 bases. This CDR3 comprises 14 residues. Germline values: CDR1 MDHEN, CDR2 SYDVKM. Trimming cost V 7 bases and J 4 bases; bases outside gene matches: 9. Here the CDR3 reads CASMTTSEKYEQYF. CDR3 nucleotide sequence: TGTGCCAGCATGACGACTAGCGAGAAATACGAGCAGTACTTC.

Comment on this clone: A junction boundary mismatches the germline segment, possibly from a read error. The V gene is TRBV6-2 or TRBV6-3, the J gene TRBJ2-1; tentatively, D is TRBD2 (7 bases). The length of the CDR3 is 12 residues. Germline V gene lookup returns CDR1 MNHEY and CDR2 SVGEGT. The CDR3 sequence is CASSYFIGGQLF. CDR3 sequence (DNA): TGTGCCAGCAGTTACTTCATCGGGGGGCAGCTCTTC.

This rearrangement joins TRBV6-1 to TRBJ1-2; no firm D call. CDR1 MNHNS and CDR2 SASEGT come from the germline V gene. The CDR3 contains 15 residues. V lost 3 bases, J lost 2 bases, and 13 bases lay in between. CDR3 residues: CASSETSEANYGYTF. The CDR3 DNA is TGTGCCAGCAGTGAGACCTCGGAGGCCAACTATGGCTACACCTTC.

This chain links TRBV29-1 with TRBJ2-1; a possible D gene is TRBD2 (5 bases). V was shortened by 6 bases and J by 6 bases, with 15 bases between the two germline ends. Per the germline V gene, CDR1 is SQVTM and CDR2 is ANQGSEA. The CDR3 sequence is 13 residues long. The CDR3 spells CSVDGGRFNEQFF. The CDR3 DNA reads TGCAGCGTGGATGGCGGGCGGTTCAATGAGCAGTTCTTC.

The chain joins TRBV6-2 or TRBV6-3 to TRBJ1-5; TRBD1 matches 10 bases. After removal of 0 bases from V and 0 bases from J, the junction contained 11 bases not matched to a gene. The CDR3 runs to 20 residues. CDR1 is MNHEY, CDR2 SVGEGT, per germline. CDR3 sequence: CASSYSPGTGVDFSNQPQHF. The CDR3 nucleotides read TGTGCCAGCAGTTACTCTCCAGGGACAGGGGTCGACTTTAGCAATCAGCCCCAGCATTTT.

As concerns this clone: The junction differs from germline at one of its ends, possibly a read error. This chain connects TRBV29-1 to TRBJ2-7; tentative D call: TRBD2 (5 bases). The CDR3 runs 11 residues. Germline V gene lookup returns CDR1 SQVTM and CDR2 ANQGSEA. The DNA of the CDR3 is TGCAGCGTTCAAGACTACGACGAGCAGTACTTC. This gives the protein CSVQDYDEQYF.

This clone was observed a handful of times. The chain combines TRBV10-3 with TRBJ1-6; a possible D gene is TRBD1 (6 bases). CDR3 size: 13 residues. Germline-derived CDR1 and CDR2 are ENHRY and SYGVKD. Trimming stripped 2 bases from V and 7 bases from J, with 6 bases between. The CDR3 here is CAISEGQNSPLHF. In DNA, the CDR3 is TGTGCCATCAGTGAGGGACAGAATTCACCCCTCCACTTT.

This chain joins TRBV19 and TRBJ1-5; TRBD1 is a possible D gene (5 bases). V was pared by 3 bases and J by 0 bases, with 12 bases between. The CDR3 loop spans 16 amino acids. CDR1 and CDR2 (germline): LNHDA, SQIVND (reference sequence). The CDR3 protein is CASSITREDSNQPQHF. The CDR3 nucleotides read TGTGCCAGTAGTATCACCAGGGAGGATAGCAATCAGCCCCAGCATTTT.

This clone was seen once. The rearrangement joins TRBV11-3 to TRBJ2-1; TRBD2 aligns across 12 bases. Trimming at V came to 2 bases and at J to 2 bases, leaving 1 base not matched to a gene. The germline V gene has CDR1 SGHNT and CDR2 YENEEA. The CDR3 is made up of 16 amino acids. CDR3 nucleotide sequence: TGTGCCAGCAGCTTAACTAGCGGGGGGCCCTACAATGAGCAGTTCTTC. It translates to CASSLTSGGPYNEQFF.

The rearrangement links TRBV6-6 to TRBJ2-3; 11 nucleotides agree with TRBD2. The CDR3 contains 14 residues. The germline CDR1 and CDR2 sequences are MNHNY and SVGAGI (reference sequence). With V trimmed by 4 bases and J by 6 bases, 3 bases remained unmatched. The DNA of the CDR3 is TGTGCCAGCAGTTTAGCGGGGGGGCACGATACGCAGTATTTT. Translation: CASSLAGGHDTQYF.

This clone was observed a handful of times. V is TRBV28 and J is TRBJ1-6, with 9 bases lining up with TRBD1. Trimming at V came to 6 bases and at J to 7 bases, leaving 13 bases not matched to a gene. Germline V lookup: CDR1 MDHEN, CDR2 SYDVKM. The CDR3 contains 17 residues. CDR3 sequence (DNA): TGTGCCAGCAGGATCGGGGGGGGGACAGGGATCAATTCACCCCTCCACTTT. Translating it yields CASRIGGGTGINSPLHF. Together with reference TRBV28 and TRBJ1-6, the CDR3 gives the full variable domain: DVKVTQSSRYLVKRTGEKVFLECVQDMDHENMFWYRQDPGLGLRLIYFSYDVKMKEKGDIPEGYSVSREKKERFSLILESASTNQTSMYLCASRIGGGTGINSPLHFGNGTRLTVT.

CDR3 residues: CASSRTGGSYNEQFF. CDR3 bases: TGTGCCAGCAGCAGGACTGGCGGGAGTTACAATGAGCAGTTCTTC. This chain joins TRBV11-2 and TRBJ2-1; 7 bases are a match to TRBD2. The CDR3 length is 15 residues. The V gene end was trimmed by 5 bases and the J gene end by 4 bases; junction bases not matched to a gene: 8. Germline V gene data show CDR1 as SGHAT and CDR2 as FQNNGV.

V usage is TRBV18 and J usage is TRBJ1-2; possibly TRBD1 for D (5 bases). Trimming pared 3 bases from V and 1 base from J, leaving 12 bases between. CDR1 KGHSH and CDR2 LQKENI come from the germline V gene. The CDR3 runs to 15 residues. CDR3 residues: CASSPDSFNNYGYTF. The CDR3 DNA reads as TGTGCCAGCTCACCCGACAGTTTTAATAACTATGGCTACACCTTC.

The count of this clone is one. The chain recombines TRBV6-5 with TRBJ1-4; a possible D gene is TRBD1 (5 bases). Trimming took off 2 bases at V and 10 bases at J, with 17 bases between the two ends. The CDR3 totals 15 residues. The germline CDR1 and CDR2 sequences are MNHEY and SVGAGI. The chain's CDR3 is CASSYVGGVGLKLFF. In nucleotides, the CDR3 is TGTGCCAGCAGTTACGTCGGGGGGGTTGGATTAAAACTGTTTTTT.

The rearrangement joins TRBV15 to TRBJ2-7; 7 bases agree with TRBD1. There are 15 residues in the CDR3. Looked up from germline, CDR1 is LNHNV and CDR2 is YYDKDF (reference sequence). Trimming cost V 3 bases and J 6 bases; bases outside gene matches: 11. CDR3 in amino acids: CATSRYKQGNREQYF. DNA for the CDR3: TGTGCCACCAGCAGGTATAAACAGGGGAATCGCGAGCAGTACTTC.

This chain joins TRBV27 and TRBJ2-5, with TRBD1 matching 9 bases. V dropped 5 bases and J dropped 1; count of bases not matched to a gene: 14. CDR3 size: 18 residues. Germline V gene lookup returns CDR1 MNHEY and CDR2 SMNVEV (reference sequence). The CDR3 sequence: CASSRKPGQGRVQETQYF. CDR3 bases: TGTGCCAGCAGTAGAAAACCGGGACAGGGACGGGTCCAAGAGACCCAGTACTTC.

This clone was recorded once. V is TRBV7-9 and J is TRBJ1-2; tentatively, D is TRBD1 (6 bases). This CDR3 has 14 residues. V was shortened by 4 bases and J by 4 bases, with 13 bases between the two germline ends. Germline V lookup: CDR1 SEHNR, CDR2 FQNEAQ (reference sequence). The DNA for the CDR3 is TGTGCCAGCAGCTCACGCCGGGACACCTATGGCTACACCTTC. Protein sequence: CASSSRRDTYGYTF.